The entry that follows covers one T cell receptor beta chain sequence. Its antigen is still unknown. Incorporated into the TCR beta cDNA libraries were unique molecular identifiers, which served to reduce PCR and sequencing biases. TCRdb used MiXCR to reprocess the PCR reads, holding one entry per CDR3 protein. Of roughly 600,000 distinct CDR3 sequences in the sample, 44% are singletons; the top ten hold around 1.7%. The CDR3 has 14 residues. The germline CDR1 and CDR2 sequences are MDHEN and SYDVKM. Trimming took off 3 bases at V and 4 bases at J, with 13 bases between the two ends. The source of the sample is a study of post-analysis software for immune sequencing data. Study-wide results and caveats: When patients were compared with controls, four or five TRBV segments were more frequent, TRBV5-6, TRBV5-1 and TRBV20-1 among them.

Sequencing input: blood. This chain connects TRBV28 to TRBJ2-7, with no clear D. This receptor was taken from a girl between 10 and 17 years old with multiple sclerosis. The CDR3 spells CASSLSPSTYEQYF. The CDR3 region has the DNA TGTGCCAGCAGTTTGAGCCCGTCGACATACGAGCAGTACTTC. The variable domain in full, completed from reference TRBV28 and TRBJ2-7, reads DVKVTQSSRYLVKRTGEKVFLECVQDMDHENMFWYRQDPGLGLRLIYFSYDVKMKEKGDIPEGYSVSREKKERFSLILESASTNQTSMYLCASSLSPSTYEQYFGPGTRLTVT.